This T cell receptor beta chain was observed in a study of CD8+CD57+ T cells in acquired aplastic anemia. Study details: Sorted cells (CD4+ and CD8+) yielded DNA amounts that averaged approximately 2.9 ug. General study findings and limits: The same twenty-nine CD8+ CDR3 sequences occurred in patients and in controls.

An expansion of CD8+CD57+ cells by flow cytometry had been shown in patients chosen for sequencing. All participating patients were living with severe acquired aplastic anemia. Blood was sampled before the patients had received any therapy. The CDR3 has 12 residues. Trimming stripped 3 bases from V and 3 bases from J, with 7 bases between. Germline loops: CDR1 SGHDT, CDR2 YYEEEE. Genomic DNA templated the TCR beta VDJ and CDR3 profiling. One entry per CDR3 protein, called by TCRdb with MiXCR from the reads. Found here are some 150,000 distinct CDR3 sequences, 71% of them singletons; the top ten hold under 60%. Points on this clonotype: Its antigen remains unidentified.

This clonotype originated in a human donor with aplastic anemia. The sample comprised sorted CD4+, CD8+, or CD8+CD57+ T cells (not recorded which) from PBMCs. V and J are TRBV5-6 and TRBJ2-7; the D is unclear. CDR3 region: CASSSSIYEQYF. For the CDR3, the DNA is TGTGCCAGCAGCTCCTCAATCTACGAGCAGTACTTC. The whole variable domain, remainder taken from reference TRBV5-6 and TRBJ2-7, is DAGVTQSPTHLIKTRGQQVTLRCSPKSGHDTVSWYQQALGQGPQFIFQYYEEEERQRGNFPDRFSGHQFPNYSSELNVNALLLGDSALYLCASSSSIYEQYFGPGTRLTVT.